This T cell receptor (beta chain) was sequenced in a study of T cell responses to AZD1222 COVID-19 vaccine. Study-level points and caveats: Two doses of AZD1222 preceded a rise in Spike-specific TCR breadth and depth.

Profiled with immunoSEQ multiplex PCR; TCRdb holds only in-frame clones, not every one. The sample carries 65,000 to 95,000 clones, around 80% recorded once. On this clone: Its target is unknown.

The germline V gene encodes CDR1 SGHRS and CDR2 YFSETQ. With 2 bases clipped from V and 0 bases from J, the junction kept 2 bases outside the gene matches. The CDR3 consists of 15 residues. This specimen was peripheral blood, taken on day 0 of AZD1222 vaccination. V and J are TRBV5-1 and TRBJ1-3; 7 bases line up with TRBD1. The receptor was isolated from an adult in good health. The CDR3 sequence is CASSLQGISGNTIYF. CDR3 in DNA: TGCGCCAGCAGCTTACAGGGGATCTCTGGAAACACCATATATTTT.